This TCR beta chain is drawn from a study of T cell repertoires in cytomegalovirus infection. Study-level background: A matching HLA type, together with CMV infection, was signaled by public TCR beta signatures. Overall study results and limits: The ex vivo response showed dominance by HLA-C-restricted CMV-specific TCR beta clonotypes.

TCRdb recomputed calls from the reads with MiXCR, one row per CDR3 protein. Seen here are hundreds of thousands of distinct CDR3 sequences, approximately 10% observed once, and the top ten hold roughly a tenth. This CDR3 contains 14 residues. The V end lost 5 bases, the J end lost 1 base, and 9 bases lay between the germline ends. Concerning this clonotype: The antigen is undetermined.

V gene TRBV12-3 or TRBV12-4 combines with J gene TRBJ1-3, with unresolved D. The receptor was isolated from a human donor in good health (CMV status not recorded). Some clones in this sample may be carry-over from other donors' samples. The sequenced sample was PBMCs. CDR3 sequence: CASSPTRSGNTIYF. Here the CDR3 DNA reads TGTGCCAGCAGTCCGACGCGGTCTGGAAACACCATATATTTT.